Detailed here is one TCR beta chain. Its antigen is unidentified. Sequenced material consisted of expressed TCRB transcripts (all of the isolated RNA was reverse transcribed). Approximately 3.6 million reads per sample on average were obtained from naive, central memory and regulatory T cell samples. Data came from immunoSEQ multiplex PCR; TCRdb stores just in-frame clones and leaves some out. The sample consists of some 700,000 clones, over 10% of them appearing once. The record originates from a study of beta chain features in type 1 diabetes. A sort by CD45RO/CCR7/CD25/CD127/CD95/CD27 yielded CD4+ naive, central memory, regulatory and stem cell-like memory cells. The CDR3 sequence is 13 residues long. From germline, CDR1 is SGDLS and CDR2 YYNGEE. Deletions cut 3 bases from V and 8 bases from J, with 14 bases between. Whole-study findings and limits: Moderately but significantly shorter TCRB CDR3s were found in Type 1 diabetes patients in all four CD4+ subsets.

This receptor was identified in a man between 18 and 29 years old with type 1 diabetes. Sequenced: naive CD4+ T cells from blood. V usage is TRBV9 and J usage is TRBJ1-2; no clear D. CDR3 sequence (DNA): TGTGCCAGCAGCGACAACTCCTTCCTAGGCTACACCTTC. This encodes CASSDNSFLGYTF.